These 13 T cell receptor beta chains came from one sample sequenced in a study of T-cell memory formation after mild COVID-19. A single record per CDR3 protein comes from TCRdb applying MiXCR to the 5' RACE reads. The sample shows just under 50,000 distinct CDR3 sequences, roughly 12% of them seen only once. The sample was PBMCs or a T cell subset sorted from them (not recorded which). These receptors were collected from a man aged 18 to 30 who had mild COVID-19 (a few samples of this study predate the infection). Cell type and time point are not known.

This clonotype was seen repeatedly, ten times or more. The genes are TRBV7-9 and TRBJ2-1; D ambiguous. Trimming took off 3 bases at V and 8 bases at J, with 11 bases between the two ends. In germline, CDR1 is SEHNR, CDR2 FQNEAQ (reference sequence). The CDR3 is made up of 13 amino acids. CDR3 sequence reads: CASSFRVSDEQFF. CDR3 DNA sequence: TGTGCCAGCAGCTTTAGGGTCTCGGATGAGCAGTTCTTC.

About this clonotype itself: This is likely a read error, given that the CDR3 carries no conserved phenylalanine or tryptophan at its end. The rearrangement links TRBV28 to TRBJ1-2; TRBD1 might be the D (6 bases). The CDR3 is 12 residues long. The germline V gene has CDR1 MDHEN and CDR2 SYDVKM. V was shortened by 11 bases and J by 3 bases, with 13 bases between the two germline ends. This CDR3 reads CAARAGDYGYTL. The CDR3 nucleotides are TGTGCCGCCAGGGCAGGGGACTATGGCTACACCCTC.

This clonotype was detected a few times. The rearrangement joins TRBV11-1 to TRBJ1-1, with D possibly being TRBD1 (5 bases). The CDR3 has 11 residues. Trimming took 6 bases from V and 6 from J, leaving 8 bases between them. CDR1 SGHAT and CDR2 FQDESV come from the germline V gene (reference sequence). The CDR3: CASSRDAEAFF. The CDR3, as DNA: TGTGCCAGCAGTAGGGACGCTGAAGCTTTCTTT.

The chain has TRBV3-1 and TRBJ2-7; D unresolved. Germline V gene lookup returns CDR1 LGHDT and CDR2 YNNKEL (reference sequence). The ends were cut back, 4 bases at V and 3 bases at J, with 13 bases in the middle. The CDR3 is 14 amino acids. The CDR3 sequence: CASSPYSVSYEQYF. The CDR3 bases are TGTGCCAGCAGCCCCTACTCTGTGAGCTACGAGCAGTACTTC.

The chain links TRBV4-2 to TRBJ2-7; 8 nucleotides match TRBD2. The CDR3 is 16 amino acids. V trimming: 1 base; J trimming: 5 bases; junction bases outside the gene matches: 10. Per the germline V gene, CDR1 is LGHNA and CDR2 is YNFKEQ. Written as DNA, the CDR3 is TGTGCCAGCAGCCAAGGTTACCCGGGGGGGCTCGACGAGCAGTACTTC. This encodes CASSQGYPGGLDEQYF.

This chain joins TRBV7-9 and TRBJ2-1, with 7 bases that match TRBD2. This CDR3 is 13 amino acids long. The trim removed 7 bases at V and 10 bases at J, leaving 10 bases unmatched. In germline, CDR1 is SEHNR, CDR2 FQNEAQ (reference sequence). The CDR3 DNA sequence: TGTGCCAGCATCCGCAGCGGGGCTGAGGAGCAGTTCTTC. Protein product: CASIRSGAEEQFF.

This clonotype has at least ten counts. The chain uses TRBV12-3 or TRBV12-4 and TRBJ2-3; 9 bases align to TRBD1. Germline trimming cut 3 bases from V and 6 bases from J; bases unmatched to any gene: 4. CDR3 length: 14 amino acids. The CDR3 is CASSFGTGYDTQYF. DNA for the CDR3: TGTGCCAGCAGTTTCGGGACAGGGTATGATACGCAGTATTTT.

The rearrangement links TRBV5-1 to TRBJ1-2; the match to TRBD1 covers 9 bases. CDR3 size: 18 residues. From germline, CDR1 is SGHRS and CDR2 YFSETQ. The J segment lost 0 bases and the V segment lost 1 base, leaving 10 bases of the junction unmatched. CDR3 sequence: CASSLIPGQGSTNYGYTF. In DNA form, the CDR3 reads TGCGCCAGCAGCTTGATACCGGGACAGGGCTCCACTAACTATGGCTACACCTTC.

The CDR3 nucleotides read TGCGCCAGCAGCTTAACAGGGGACACTGAAGCTTTCTTT. Translated: CASSLTGDTEAFF. The chain couples TRBV5-1 to TRBJ1-1; 7 nucleotides match TRBD1. The CDR3 is made up of 13 amino acids. Germline trimming cut 2 bases from V and 3 bases from J; bases unmatched to any gene: 1. Germline-derived CDR1 and CDR2 are SGHRS and YFSETQ. Full variable domain (remainder filled in from reference TRBV5-1 and TRBJ1-1): KAGVTQTPRYLIKTRGQQVTLSCSPISGHRSVSWYQQTPGQGLQFLFEYFSETQRNKGNFPGRFSGRQFSNSRSEMNVSTLELGDSALYLCASSLTGDTEAFFGQGTRLTVV.

The J gene is TRBJ2-5, the V gene TRBV20-1; 9 positions agree with TRBD2. The CDR3 covers 14 residues. V lost 7 bases, J lost 4 bases, and 10 bases stayed unmatched. The germline gives CDR1 DFQATT, CDR2 SNEGSKA (reference sequence). The CDR3 DNA is TGCAGTGTCCTTAGCGGGGGTAACGGAGAGACCCAGTACTTC. Translating it yields CSVLSGGNGETQYF.

A few counts support this clonotype. The gene calls are TRBV6-5 and TRBJ2-2; D may be TRBD2 (6 bases). Per the germline V gene, CDR1 is MNHEY and CDR2 is SVGAGI. V was shortened by 4 bases and J by 6 bases, with 12 bases between the two germline ends. The CDR3 is 14 amino acids. The CDR3, as DNA: TGTGCCAGCAGTTCTACTAGCAGCTCCGGGGAGCTGTTTTTT. It specifies CASSSTSSSGELFF.

The table lists this clonotype with a few counts. The V and J genes are TRBV20-1 and TRBJ2-5; 8 positions match TRBD1. Germline assignment: CDR1 DFQATT and CDR2 SNEGSKA (reference sequence). The CDR3 loop spans 13 amino acids. J gave up 8 bases and V 3 bases, and 8 bases lay outside the gene matches. The CDR3 DNA follows: TGCAGTGCTAGGAGGCTACAGGGGGTAACCCAGTACTTC. Its protein product is CSARRLQGVTQYF.

V and J are TRBV4-1 and TRBJ1-1, with 11 bases fitting TRBD1. CDR3 length: 15 amino acids. With 4 bases clipped from V and 1 base from J, the junction kept 2 bases outside the gene matches. The V gene's germline CDR1 is MGHRA and CDR2 YSYEKL. CDR3 DNA: TGCGCCAGCAGCCGGACAGGGGGCGGGAACACTGAAGCTTTCTTT. As protein: CASSRTGGGNTEAFF.